The present T cell receptor beta chain was sequenced within a study of human T cells and chemical hapten exposure. Study overall: DPC 0.01% went on the upper back by patch test, with reading at 6 days. Study outcomes and limitations: Since the donors had alopecia, their immune response may not be the same as that of healthy people.

Points on this clonotype: Its specificity is unknown.

The CDR3 is made up of 14 amino acids. Germline CDR1 GTSNPN, CDR2 SVGIG (reference sequence). V dropped 4 bases and J dropped 5; count of bases not matched to a gene: 8. Documented time point: patch test 1, 2 weeks after DPC sensitization. Treatment meaning: therapeutic diphenylcyclopropenone sensitization with weekly scalp DPC. The library put unique molecular identifiers onto individual cDNA molecules. How the authors handled the data: Per-sample TCR counts ranged from roughly 23,224 to 750,000, median approximately 98,000. MiXCR, applied by TCRdb to the RACE reads, yields one record per CDR3 protein. The V and J calls here are based on TCRdb, not the publication. The sample shows 180,000 or so distinct CDR3 sequences, approximately 15% of them seen only once.

The sequenced sample was whole blood, obtained in connection with sensitization to the hapten diphenylcyclopropenone (DPC). This chain joins TRBV30 and TRBJ1-2; 9 bases fit TRBD1. This receptor was obtained from a woman aged 25 to 39 with alopecia areata. Some clones in this sample may be carry-over from other donors' samples. The CDR3 protein is CAWKSGQGVYGYTF. CDR3 coding DNA: TGTGCCTGGAAATCGGGACAGGGTGTATATGGCTACACCTTC.